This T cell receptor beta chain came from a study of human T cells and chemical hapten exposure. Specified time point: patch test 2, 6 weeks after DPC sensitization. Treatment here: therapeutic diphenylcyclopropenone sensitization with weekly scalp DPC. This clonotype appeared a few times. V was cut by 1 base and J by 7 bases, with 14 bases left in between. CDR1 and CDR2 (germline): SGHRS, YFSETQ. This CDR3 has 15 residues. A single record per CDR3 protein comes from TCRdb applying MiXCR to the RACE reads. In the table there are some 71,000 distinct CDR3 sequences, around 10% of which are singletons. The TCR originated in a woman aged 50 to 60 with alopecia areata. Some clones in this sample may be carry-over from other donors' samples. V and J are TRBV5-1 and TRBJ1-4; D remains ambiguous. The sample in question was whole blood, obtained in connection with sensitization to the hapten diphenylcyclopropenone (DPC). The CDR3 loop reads CASSLFQGSPEKLFF. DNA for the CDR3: TGCGCCAGCAGCTTGTTTCAAGGGTCCCCTGAAAAACTGTTTTTT.